This T cell receptor (beta chain) was captured in a study of cytomegalovirus exposure and HLA in healthy donors. General study findings and limits: With high specificity and sensitivity, the classifier reportedly diagnosed cytomegalovirus status.

Notes on this clone: Its target is unknown.

A 120-subject validation cohort, separate from the 666-subject first cohort, supplied the donors. Here immunoSEQ multiplex PCR was the method, and the copy in TCRdb shows in-frame clones only, minus some. Of 150,000 to 200,000 clones detected, around 81% appear once; the ten largest clones hold over 2%. Sequencing was carried out using PBMCs. The sequence was obtained from a man aged 25-40 years in good health and CMV-seropositive.

Here the CDR3 DNA reads TGTGCCAGCAGCTTAGCCGTGGCGGGGGGCGGAGGGGGCGGGCAGTTCTTC. It yields the protein CASSLAVAGGGGGGQFF. This chain joins TRBV7-9 and TRBJ2-1, with D maybe TRBD2 (8 bases). The CDR3 length is 17 residues. Trimming took 0 bases from V and 12 from J, leaving 24 bases between them. Per the germline V gene, CDR1 is SEHNR and CDR2 is FQNEAQ (reference sequence).